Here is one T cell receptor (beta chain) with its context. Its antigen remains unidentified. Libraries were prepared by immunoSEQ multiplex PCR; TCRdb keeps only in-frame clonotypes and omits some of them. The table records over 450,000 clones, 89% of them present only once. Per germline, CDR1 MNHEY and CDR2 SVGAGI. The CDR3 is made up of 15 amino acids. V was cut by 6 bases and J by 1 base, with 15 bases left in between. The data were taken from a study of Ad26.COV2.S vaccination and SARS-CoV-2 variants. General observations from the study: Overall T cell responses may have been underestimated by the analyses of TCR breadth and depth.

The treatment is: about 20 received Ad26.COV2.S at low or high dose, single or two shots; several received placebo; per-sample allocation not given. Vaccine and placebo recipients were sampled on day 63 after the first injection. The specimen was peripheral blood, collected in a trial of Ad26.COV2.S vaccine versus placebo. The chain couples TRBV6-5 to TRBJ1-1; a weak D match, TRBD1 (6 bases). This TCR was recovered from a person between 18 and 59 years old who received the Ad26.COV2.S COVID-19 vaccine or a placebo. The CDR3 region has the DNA TGTGCCAGCAGGGAGAACGGACAGCAGAACACTGAAGCTTTCTTT. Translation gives CASRENGQQNTEAFF.